This TCR beta chain was recovered during a study of blood T cell repertoires in COVID-19. V lost 0 bases and J lost 5, with 11 bases in between. This CDR3 contains 15 residues. The V gene's germline CDR1 is LGHDT and CDR2 YNNKEL (reference sequence). Generated by immunoSEQ multiplex PCR, the TCRdb table keeps only in-frame clones and is missing some. Among some 340,000 clones listed, 87% were seen once. This clone has just a few counts. The chain employs TRBV3-1 (or the pseudogene TRBV3-2) and TRBJ1-5; D might be TRBD1 (5 bases). The receptor was derived from a woman aged 25 to 39 who had recovered from COVID-19. The sequenced sample was PBMCs or T cells enriched from blood (not recorded which). This CDR3 is CASSQEGVVDQPQHF. The CDR3, as DNA: TGTGCCAGCAGCCAAGAAGGGGTAGTCGATCAGCCCCAGCATTTT.